A single sample gave rise to the 22 T cell receptor beta chains below, sequenced in a study of blood T cell repertoires in COVID-19. Profiled with immunoSEQ multiplex PCR; TCRdb holds only in-frame clones, not every one. This table holds 290,000 or so clones, 86% found once. The sample comprised PBMCs or T cells enriched from blood (not recorded which). These receptors were obtained from a woman aged 18-29 years who had recovered from COVID-19.

The rearrangement uses TRBV7-9 and TRBJ2-6; a possible D gene is TRBD2 (6 bases). This CDR3 is 13 amino acids long. CDR1 SEHNR and CDR2 FQNEAQ come from the germline V gene (reference sequence). The CDR3 sequence: CASGDSGANVLTF. The CDR3 bases are TGTGCATCGGGGGACTCTGGGGCCAACGTCCTGACTTTC.

J is TRBJ1-4 and V is TRBV5-4; D remains unclear. The CDR3 is 15 residues long. V lost 4 bases and J lost 0, with 10 bases in between. CDR1 is SGHNT, CDR2 YYREEE, per germline (reference sequence). This CDR3 is CASSHDTATNEKLFF. CDR3 in DNA: TGTGCCAGCAGCCATGATACTGCAACTAATGAAAAACTGTTTTTT.

In nucleotides, the CDR3 is TGTGCCAGCAGTTACCCAGGTTTTGGGGCAAACAGCAATCAGCCCCAGCATTTT. Translation gives CASSYPGFGANSNQPQHF. The V call is TRBV6-2 or TRBV6-3, the J call TRBJ1-5, with a tentative D call TRBD1 (5 bases). The CDR3 is 18 amino acids. The V end was cut by 2 bases, the J end by 1 base, with 18 bases between. Germline values: CDR1 MNHEY, CDR2 SVGEGT.

The chain recombines TRBV7-2 with TRBJ2-7; 11 nucleotides match TRBD2. The CDR3 length is 15 residues. V was pared by 5 bases and J by 3 bases, with 6 bases of the junction left unmatched. CDR1 and CDR2 (germline): SGHTA, FQGNSA. This CDR3 is CASSAGLAAYYEQYF. CDR3 nucleotides: TGTGCCAGCAGCGCGGGACTAGCGGCTTACTACGAGCAGTACTTC.

The chain couples TRBV10-1 to TRBJ2-3, with 9 nucleotides matching TRBD1. Germline assignment: CDR1 WNHNN and CDR2 SYGVQD (reference sequence). The CDR3 consists of 15 residues. Trimming cost V 7 bases and J 7 bases; bases outside gene matches: 12. DNA for the CDR3: TGCGCCAGCATGGCGGGGGACAGGGAACGAAATACGCAGTATTTT. Amino acid sequence: CASMAGDRERNTQYF.

The rearrangement uses TRBV27 and TRBJ2-1; no firm D call. Germline V gives CDR1 MNHEY, CDR2 SMNVEV (reference sequence). The CDR3 covers 12 residues. The DNA of the CDR3 is TGTGCGGTAGGAGTCCCGGTTAATGAGCAGTTCTTC. Its protein product is CAVGVPVNEQFF.

This chain uses TRBV30 with TRBJ2-3, with TRBD2 as a possible D gene (6 bases). The V and J ends lost 5 bases and 0 bases respectively, with 12 bases between them. This CDR3 has 14 residues. Germline CDR1 and CDR2: GTSNPN and SVGIG (reference sequence). The CDR3, as DNA: TGTGCCTGGGTGAGGGCGGGGAGCACAGATACGCAGTATTTT. The encoded protein is CAWVRAGSTDTQYF.

The chain joins TRBV4-1 to TRBJ1-1; 9 bases match TRBD1. Trimming at V came to 2 bases and at J to 0 bases, leaving 7 bases not matched to a gene. The CDR3 length is 17 residues. Germline V gene data show CDR1 as MGHRA and CDR2 as YSYEKL. The CDR3 here is CASSQLPGTGMNTEAFF. Written as DNA, the CDR3 is TGCGCCAGCAGCCAACTCCCCGGGACAGGGATGAACACTGAAGCTTTCTTT.

The V call is TRBV3-1 (or the pseudogene TRBV3-2), the J call TRBJ2-7; a possible D gene is TRBD2 (6 bases). Germline CDR1 LGHDT, CDR2 YNNKEL (reference sequence). Trimming stripped 4 bases from V and 9 bases from J, with 13 bases between. This CDR3 has 12 residues. The CDR3 nucleotides are TGTGCCAGCAGCCCAGGAGGGCCGTCGCAGTACTTC. This sequence encodes CASSPGGPSQYF.

The V and J genes are TRBV6-6 and TRBJ2-5; D might be TRBD2 (6 bases). Germline V gene data show CDR1 as MNHNY and CDR2 as SVGAGI (reference sequence). V was trimmed by 3 bases and J by 5 bases, leaving 10 bases between them. The CDR3 length is 13 residues. This chain's CDR3 is CASSYFGGETQYF. The CDR3 DNA is TGTGCCAGCAGTTATTTTGGGGGGGAGACCCAGTACTTC.

CDR3 region: CATRTTSGSRTEQFF. The CDR3 DNA reads TGTGCCACCAGGACCACTAGCGGGAGTCGAACTGAGCAGTTCTTC. V and J are TRBV24-1 and TRBJ2-1, with TRBD2 matching over 11 bases. The CDR3 is 15 amino acids. Germline loops: CDR1 KGHDR, CDR2 SFDVKD. The junction had 10 bases not matched to a gene; V was cut back by 7 bases and J by 9 bases.

V and J are TRBV4-1 and TRBJ2-3; D may be TRBD2 (5 bases). V was pared by 4 bases and J by 4 bases, with 15 bases between. The CDR3 spans 15 residues. In germline, CDR1 is MGHRA, CDR2 YSYEKL. This chain's CDR3 is CASSRVRLSADTQYF. CDR3 in DNA: TGCGCCAGCAGCCGCGTCAGGCTTAGCGCAGATACGCAGTATTTT.

The CDR3 nucleotides are TGTGCCAGCAGCTTAGCCACAGGGGAGACCCAGTACTTC. Translating gives CASSLATGETQYF. This chain joins TRBV7-2 and TRBJ2-5; D is possibly TRBD1 (6 bases). The CDR3 is 13 residues long. Germline V gene sequence: CDR1 SGHTA, CDR2 FQGNSA. V was trimmed by 0 bases and J by 5 bases, leaving 7 bases between them.

The rearrangement uses TRBV7-9 and TRBJ1-4; no reliable D call. V lost 1 base, J lost 4 bases, and 10 bases lay in between. The CDR3 is 15 residues long. Germline values: CDR1 SEHNR, CDR2 FQNEAQ (reference sequence). CDR3 in DNA: TGTGCCAGCAGCTTAGTAGAGGGTCTTAATGAAAAACTGTTTTTT. It encodes CASSLVEGLNEKLFF. The full variable domain, in which reference TRBV7-9 and TRBJ1-4 provide the parts outside the CDR3, is DTGVSQNPRHKITKRGQNVTFRCDPISEHNRLYWYRQTLGQGPEFLTYFQNEAQLEKSRLLSDRFSAERPKGSFSTLEIQRTEQGDSAMYLCASSLVEGLNEKLFFGSGTQLSVL.

The chain recombines TRBV12-3 or TRBV12-4 with TRBJ2-5; TRBD2 agrees at 7 bases. V shed 6 bases and J 10 bases; nucleotides not matched to a gene: 11. This CDR3 comprises 13 residues. The CDR3 DNA reads TGTGCCAGCAGGTCCGGGACTACCAGCGGCCAGTACTTC. It codes for CASRSGTTSGQYF.

Regarding this clone: This specimen includes other DNA sequences encoding the same CDR3. The genes are TRBV28 and TRBJ2-6; 8 nucleotides line up with TRBD2. This CDR3 comprises 18 residues. The junction had 16 bases not matched to a gene; V was cut back by 10 bases and J by 2 bases. From germline, CDR1 is MDHEN and CDR2 SYDVKM. The CDR3 region has the DNA TGTGCCACCACGCTCCCGGGGGGCGGGGGGACTGGGGCCAACGTCCTGACTTTC. It specifies CATTLPGGGGTGANVLTF.

The rearrangement links TRBV30 to TRBJ1-5; 9 bases line up with TRBD1. Germline V gene lookup returns CDR1 GTSNPN and CDR2 SVGIG (reference sequence). The CDR3 sequence is 14 residues long. With 2 bases clipped from V and 8 bases from J, the junction kept 7 bases outside the gene matches. The CDR3 is CAWSPYRGQEPQHF. As DNA, the CDR3 is TGTGCCTGGAGTCCTTACAGGGGGCAGGAGCCCCAGCATTTT.

The V gene is TRBV6-1, the J gene TRBJ2-7; 7 bases fit TRBD1. V lost 3 bases to trimming and J lost 6 bases; unmatched junction nucleotides: 14. Per germline, CDR1 MNHNS and CDR2 SASEGT. There are 16 residues in the CDR3. CDR3 sequence reads: CASSDLQGRGYPEQYF. Written as DNA, the CDR3 is TGTGCCAGCAGTGACCTTCAAGGCAGGGGGTATCCCGAGCAGTACTTC.

This rearrangement joins TRBV7-6 to TRBJ1-6; 7 bases match TRBD1. CDR3 length equals 18 residues. V lost 4 bases, J lost 10 bases, and 19 bases stayed unmatched. Germline V gene data show CDR1 as SGHVS and CDR2 as FNYEAQ. The CDR3 spells CASSSTPPPHRGPSPLHF. The CDR3 DNA reads TGTGCCAGCAGCTCTACCCCCCCTCCCCACAGGGGCCCATCACCCCTCCACTTT. Full variable domain (outside the CDR3, taken from reference TRBV7-6 and TRBJ1-6): GAGVSQSPRYKVTKRGQDVALRCDPISGHVSLYWYRQALGQGPEFLTYFNYEAQQDKSGLPNDRFSAERPEGSISTLTIQRTEQRDSAMYRCASSSTPPPHRGPSPLHFGNGTRLTVT.

The CDR3 nucleotides read TGCGCCAGCAGCTTTAGCTCTGGGGCCAACGTCCTGACTTTC. This encodes CASSFSSGANVLTF. The chain joins TRBV5-1 to TRBJ2-6; D not resolved. The V end lost 2 bases, the J end lost 0 bases, and 3 bases lay between the germline ends. CDR3 length: 14 residues. Germline assignment: CDR1 SGHRS and CDR2 YFSETQ.

This clone was recorded once. The chain employs TRBV7-9 and TRBJ1-1; D ambiguous. V shed 2 bases and J shed 0 bases, with 16 bases lying between them. CDR1 SEHNR and CDR2 FQNEAQ come from the germline V gene (reference sequence). The length of the CDR3 is 17 residues. CDR3 DNA sequence: TGTGCCAGCAGCTTACAATTGCGGCAGCAATTGAACACTGAAGCTTTCTTT. Translated: CASSLQLRQQLNTEAFF. The whole variable domain, remainder taken from reference TRBV7-9 and TRBJ1-1, is DTGVSQNPRHKITKRGQNVTFRCDPISEHNRLYWYRQTLGQGPEFLTYFQNEAQLEKSRLLSDRFSAERPKGSFSTLEIQRTEQGDSAMYLCASSLQLRQQLNTEAFFGQGTRLTVV.

The V gene is TRBV30, the J gene TRBJ2-1; D gene ambiguous. Trimming took off 7 bases at V and 12 bases at J, with 16 bases between the two ends. Germline V gene data show CDR1 as GTSNPN and CDR2 as SVGIG (reference sequence). The CDR3 contains 11 residues. The CDR3 DNA follows: TGTGCCTTTGCCGCGGCGTATGGGCAGTTCTTC. It translates to CAFAAAYGQFF.